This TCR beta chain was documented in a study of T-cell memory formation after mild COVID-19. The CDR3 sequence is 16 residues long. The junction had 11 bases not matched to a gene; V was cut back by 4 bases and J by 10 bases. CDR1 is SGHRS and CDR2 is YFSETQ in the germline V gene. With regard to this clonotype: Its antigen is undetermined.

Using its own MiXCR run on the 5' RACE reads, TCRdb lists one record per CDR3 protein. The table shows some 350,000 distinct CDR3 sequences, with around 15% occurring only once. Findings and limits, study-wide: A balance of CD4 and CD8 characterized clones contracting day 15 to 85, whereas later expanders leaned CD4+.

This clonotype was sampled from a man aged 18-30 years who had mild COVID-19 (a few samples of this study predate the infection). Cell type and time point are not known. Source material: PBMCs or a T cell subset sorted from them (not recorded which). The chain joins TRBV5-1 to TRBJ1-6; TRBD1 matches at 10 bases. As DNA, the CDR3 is TGCGCCAGCAGCCCAGGCCCCGGGACAGGGGAGTCACCCCTCCACTTT. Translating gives CASSPGPGTGESPLHF.